The sequence of this T cell receptor beta chain was determined in a study of cytomegalovirus exposure and HLA in healthy donors. With 60 Vbeta and 13 Jbeta primers, the PCR was carried out. Sequencing was performed with immunoSEQ multiplex PCR; in TCRdb, only in-frame clones are kept and a portion is missing. The table lists about 180,000 clones, 75% to 85% of them singletons. The V gene's germline CDR1 is GTSNPN and CDR2 SVGIG (reference sequence). This CDR3 is built from 13 residues. The ends were cut back, 2 bases at V and 7 bases at J, with 14 bases in the middle. The TCR sequence derives from a young man in good health and CMV-seronegative. Sequenced: PBMCs. The chain couples TRBV30 to TRBJ1-1; D is ambiguous. CDR3 bases: TGTGCCTGGAGTCTCGAGTTTGTCGGTGAAGCTTTCTTT. Its protein product is CAWSLEFVGEAFF.